The sequence of this T cell receptor beta chain was determined in a study of blood T cell repertoires in COVID-19. Study-wide context: Cohort 3 recovered donors had two negative PCRs, clearance, or symptom resolution. Sources were T cells, B-cell-depleted T cells, or PBMCs; the material itself was cDNA or gDNA.

Authors' data handling: Scientists estimated how many nucleated cells there were by amplifying reference gene primers. Clones were read by immunoSEQ multiplex PCR, and TCRdb kept only the in-frame ones, dropping some. Clone size and V and J calls were adopted from that table, with D and trimming inferred from the DNA. Altogether about 190,000 clones are present, around 86% being singletons, with the ten largest covering just under 25%. Participants came from fewer than 25 US areas, aged about 18 to 100 years. V gave up 2 bases and J gave up 7 bases, with 14 bases separating them. Germline CDR1 SGHNT, CDR2 YENEEA. CDR3 size: 15 residues.

Sequencing was carried out using PBMCs or T cells enriched from blood (not recorded which). The clonotype was recovered from a woman aged 40 to 50 in a cohort exposed to, infected with or recovered from COVID-19 (not recorded which). The V call is TRBV11-3, the J call TRBJ2-2; D is perhaps TRBD2 (5 bases). The CDR3 is CASSLRMTRGGELFF. CDR3 DNA sequence: TGTGCCAGCAGCTTACGGATGACACGGGGCGGGGAGCTGTTTTTT.